This TCR beta chain derives from a study of blood T cell repertoires in COVID-19. Study context: There were acute and convalescent COVID-19 samples, and they came from the United States, Italy and Spain. Nucleic acid was either cDNA or gDNA, and it came from T cells, B-cell-depleted T cells, or PBMCs.

In the original workflow: From reference gene primer amplification, estimates of nucleated cell counts were derived. Method: immunoSEQ multiplex PCR; TCRdb's copy keeps in-frame clones and lacks some. V, J and clone size reflect that table, while D and trimming were determined from the DNA. Of roughly 200,000 clones listed, about nine tenths are singletons. The source material was peripheral blood. The sequence was obtained from a young man with active or convalescent COVID-19.

The CDR3 bases are TGTGCCAGCTCTAGGACAGGGTGGAATTCACCCCTCCACTTT. This sequence encodes CASSRTGWNSPLHF. This chain joins TRBV18 and TRBJ1-6; 8 nucleotides align to TRBD1. This CDR3 contains 14 residues. J gave up 7 bases and V 6 bases, and 5 bases lay outside the gene matches. In germline, CDR1 is KGHSH, CDR2 LQKENI.